The entry below describes one TCR beta chain. This entry comes from a study of shared clonotypes between healthy human individuals. V lost 6 bases, J lost 4 bases, and 3 bases stayed unmatched. The CDR3 is made up of 12 amino acids. Germline V CDR1 and CDR2: MDHEN, SYDVKM. A CD45RA+ naive subset and a CD45RA-negative memory subset were split from CD4+ cells. This table comes from immunoSEQ multiplex PCR, and its TCRdb copy is limited to in-frame clones, with some not included. The repertoire holds over 1.5 million clones, with 98% as singletons. This chain connects TRBV28 to TRBJ2-7, with 7 nucleotides matching TRBD1. Sequences were obtained from naive CD4+ T cells sorted from blood. Documented subset: CD45RA+ positively selected. The source is a man aged 25 to 40 in good health. CDR3 sequence (DNA): TGTGCCAGCAGCGGCAGGGGGTACGAGCAGTACTTC. Its translation is CASSGRGYEQYF.